This T cell receptor beta chain was documented in a study of blood T cell repertoires in COVID-19. The sample holds a few counts of this clone. The table came from immunoSEQ multiplex PCR; TCRdb's copy has only in-frame clones and leaves some out. The top ten hold about a fifth of the sample, which has fewer than 250,000 clones, around 84% seen once. The V and J ends lost 6 bases and 0 bases respectively, with 6 bases between them. Germline CDR1 and CDR2: DFQATT and SNEGSKA (reference sequence). There are 11 residues in the CDR3. The sequencing input was peripheral blood. The chain carries TRBV20-1 and TRBJ2-7; D is unclear. The origin of this receptor is a human donor in a cohort sampled during active COVID-19. CDR3 bases: TGCAGTGCATCCAGCTCCTACGAGCAGTACTTC. Translation: CSASSSYEQYF.